This T cell receptor (beta chain) was recorded in a study of blood T cell repertoires in COVID-19. Here immunoSEQ multiplex PCR was the method, and the copy in TCRdb shows in-frame clones only, minus some. The profile covers 240,000 or so clones, with around 86% appearing a single time and 2.5% to 3.5% taken by the ten largest. The V segment lost 2 bases and the J segment 4 bases; nucleotides outside the gene matches: 9. Germline CDR1 and CDR2: MNHNS and SASEGT. CDR3 size: 16 residues. This chain joins TRBV6-1 and TRBJ2-3; the match to TRBD2 covers 7 bases. Material: PBMCs or T cells enriched from blood (not recorded which). The receptor comes from a woman in her thirties or forties with acute COVID-19. The CDR3 coding sequence is TGTGCCAGCAGTGAAAGGGGCGGGAGTGGGGCAGATACGCAGTATTTT. Its protein is CASSERGGSGADTQYF.